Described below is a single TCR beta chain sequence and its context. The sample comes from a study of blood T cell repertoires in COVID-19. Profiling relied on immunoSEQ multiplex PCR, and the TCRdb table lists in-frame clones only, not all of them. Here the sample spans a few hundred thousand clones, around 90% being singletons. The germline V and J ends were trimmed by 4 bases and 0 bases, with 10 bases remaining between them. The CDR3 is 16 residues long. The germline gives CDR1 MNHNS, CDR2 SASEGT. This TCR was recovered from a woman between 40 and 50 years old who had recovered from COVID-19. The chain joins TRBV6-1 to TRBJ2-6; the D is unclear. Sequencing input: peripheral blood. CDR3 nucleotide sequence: TGTGCCAGCAGTGCCGGGTCCTCCTCTGGGGCCAACGTCCTGACTTTC. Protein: CASSAGSSSGANVLTF.